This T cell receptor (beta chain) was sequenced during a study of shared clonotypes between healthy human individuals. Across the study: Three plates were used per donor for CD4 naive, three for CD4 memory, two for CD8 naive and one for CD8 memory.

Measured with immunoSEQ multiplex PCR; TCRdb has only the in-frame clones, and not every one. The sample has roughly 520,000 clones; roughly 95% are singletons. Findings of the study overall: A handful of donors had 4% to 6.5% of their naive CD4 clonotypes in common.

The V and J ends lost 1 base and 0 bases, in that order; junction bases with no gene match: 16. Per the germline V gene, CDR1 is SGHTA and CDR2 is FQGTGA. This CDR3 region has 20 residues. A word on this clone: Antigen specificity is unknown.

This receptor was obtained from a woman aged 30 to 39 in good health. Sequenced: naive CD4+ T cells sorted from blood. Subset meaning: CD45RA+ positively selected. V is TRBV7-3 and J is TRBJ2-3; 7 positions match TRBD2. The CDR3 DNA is TGTGCCAGCAGCTTAAAGAGTAGGCGGGAGAGTCCTGGAAGCACAGATACGCAGTATTTT. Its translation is CASSLKSRRESPGSTDTQYF.